This T cell receptor (beta chain) was recorded in a study of blood T cell repertoires in COVID-19. Overall study: COVID-19 samples from acute and convalescent phases originated in the United States, Italy and Spain. The cDNA or gDNA used as material had been derived from T cells, B-cell-depleted T cells, or PBMCs.

CDR1 MNHNY and CDR2 SVGAGI come from the germline V gene (reference sequence). With 1 base clipped from V and 5 bases from J, the junction kept 4 bases outside the gene matches. This CDR3 contains 16 residues. Sequencing was performed with immunoSEQ multiplex PCR; in TCRdb, only in-frame clones are kept and a portion is missing. The sample comprises over 13,000 clones, about 90% of which are singletons, and more than 7% rests with the top ten. This chain uses TRBV6-6 with TRBJ2-1, with 11 bases identical to TRBD2. Sequencing was done on a sample of peripheral blood. The source of this sequence is a human donor in a cohort sampled during active COVID-19. The CDR3 DNA follows: TGTGCCAGCAGTTACTTGGGGACTAGCGGAGACAATGAGCAGTTCTTC. This codes for CASSYLGTSGDNEQFF.